The sequence of this T cell receptor beta chain was determined in a study of CD8+ T cells in alopecia areata. Treatment: oral pan-JAK inhibitor, 5-10 mg twice daily. Alopecia areata patients gave lesional scalp punch biopsies and peripheral blood samples. TCR sequencing used cDNA made by reverse transcription of extracted RNA. Measured with immunoSEQ multiplex PCR; TCRdb has only the in-frame clones, and not every one. Among around 19,000 clones listed, about 63% were seen once. Overall study results and limits: The study found that many expanded lesional clones persisted in scalp and blood during tofacitinib. Among the top 100, expanded CD8+ clones were significantly decreased by tofacitinib, as was scalp clonality.

CDR1 and CDR2 from the germline V gene are SGHRS and YFSETQ. Trimming removed 0 bases at V and 1 base at J, with 7 bases between. The CDR3 is 14 amino acids. Concerning this clone itself: Its antigen is still unknown. This specimen includes other DNA sequences encoding the same CDR3.

This rearrangement joins TRBV5-1 to TRBJ1-1; D not certain. Sequenced here: skin, sampled at week 4, from a patient treated with tofacitinib. This TCR was sampled from a human donor with alopecia areata. The CDR3 reads CASSLGRENTEAFF. The CDR3 nucleotides read TGCGCCAGCAGCTTGGGAAGGGAGAACACTGAAGCTTTCTTT.